This TCR beta chain was observed in a study of HIV-infected patients and healthy controls. Study results and caveats: The seeming recovery of the Gini index after therapy in HIV-infected patients vanished in size-matched data.

Around 450 ng RNA was reverse transcribed with alpha and beta constant-region primers. Each of the alpha and beta chains got its own library through chain-specific third strand synthesis with indices. TCRdb used MiXCR to reprocess the 5' RACE reads, holding one entry per CDR3 protein. This sample has about 14,000 distinct CDR3 sequences, with about 12% found just once. Antiretroviral therapy had run roughly three months, about 14 weeks, before follow-up blood collection. Whole blood was used without fractionation, so all unsorted peripheral T cells were included. Note on this clonotype: Its matching antigen is unknown.

The sequence was obtained from an adult with HIV infection. The donor label of this sample is uncertain. Specimen: blood, collected during antiretroviral therapy.

The CDR3 DNA is TGTGCCAGCAGATTTAGGACTTCCGATGAGCAGTTCTTC. This translates into CASRFRTSDEQFF. This chain links TRBV6-6 with TRBJ2-1; weak D call: TRBD2 (5 bases). The V gene's germline CDR1 is MNHNY and CDR2 SVGAGI (reference sequence). This CDR3 is 13 amino acids long. Trimming removed 6 bases from V and 8 bases from J, with 14 bases in between.